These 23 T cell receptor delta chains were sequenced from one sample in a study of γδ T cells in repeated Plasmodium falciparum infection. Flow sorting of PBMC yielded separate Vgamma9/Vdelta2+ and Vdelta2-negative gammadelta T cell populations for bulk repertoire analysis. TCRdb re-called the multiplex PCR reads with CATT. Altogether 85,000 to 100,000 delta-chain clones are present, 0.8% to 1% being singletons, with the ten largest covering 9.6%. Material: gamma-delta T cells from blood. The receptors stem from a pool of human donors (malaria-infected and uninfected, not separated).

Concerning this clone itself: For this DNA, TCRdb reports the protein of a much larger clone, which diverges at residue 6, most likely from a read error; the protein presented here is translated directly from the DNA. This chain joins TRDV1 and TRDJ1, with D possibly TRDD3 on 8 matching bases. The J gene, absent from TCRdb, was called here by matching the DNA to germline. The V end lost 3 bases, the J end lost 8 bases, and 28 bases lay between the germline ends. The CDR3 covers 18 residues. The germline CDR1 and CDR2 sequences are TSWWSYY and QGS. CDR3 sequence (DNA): TGTGCTCTTGGGGATCACAATTCCTACAAGGGCTGGGGGACCAAACTCATCTTT. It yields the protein CALGDHNSYKGWGTKLIF.

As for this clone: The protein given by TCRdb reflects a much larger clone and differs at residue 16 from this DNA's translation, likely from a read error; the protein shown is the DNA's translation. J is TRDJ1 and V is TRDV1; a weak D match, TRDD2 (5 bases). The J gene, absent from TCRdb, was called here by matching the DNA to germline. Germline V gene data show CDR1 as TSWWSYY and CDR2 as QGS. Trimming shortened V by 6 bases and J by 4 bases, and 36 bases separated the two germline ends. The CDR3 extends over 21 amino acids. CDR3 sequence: CALGPRRSRVDPTSYIDKLIF. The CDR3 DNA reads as TGTGCTCTTGGTCCTAGGAGGTCCCGGGTCGACCCGACCTCGTACATCGATAAACTCATCTTT.

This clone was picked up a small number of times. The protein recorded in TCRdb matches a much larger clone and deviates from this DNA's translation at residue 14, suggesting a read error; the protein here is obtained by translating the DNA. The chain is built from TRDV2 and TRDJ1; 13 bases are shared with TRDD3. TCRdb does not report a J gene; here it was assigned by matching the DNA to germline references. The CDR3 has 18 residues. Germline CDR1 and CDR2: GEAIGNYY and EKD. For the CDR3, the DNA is TGTGCCTGTGACCCCTTACTGGGGGATACGCGAGACACCTATAAACTCATCTTT. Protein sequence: CACDPLLGDTRDTYKLIF.

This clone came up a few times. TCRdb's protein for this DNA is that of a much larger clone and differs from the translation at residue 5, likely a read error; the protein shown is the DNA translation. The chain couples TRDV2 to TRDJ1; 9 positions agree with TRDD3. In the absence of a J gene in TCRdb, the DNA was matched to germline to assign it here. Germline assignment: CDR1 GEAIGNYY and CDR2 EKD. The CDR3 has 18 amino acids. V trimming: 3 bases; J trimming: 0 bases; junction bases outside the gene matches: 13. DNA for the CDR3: TGTGCCTGTGACGCTCTATCACTGGGGGACCCGTACACCGATAAACTCATCTTT. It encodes CACDALSLGDPYTDKLIF.

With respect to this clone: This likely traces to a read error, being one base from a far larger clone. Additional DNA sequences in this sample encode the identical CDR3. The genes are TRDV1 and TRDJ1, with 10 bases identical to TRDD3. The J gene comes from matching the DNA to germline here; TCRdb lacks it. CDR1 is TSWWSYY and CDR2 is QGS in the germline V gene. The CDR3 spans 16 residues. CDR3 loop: CALGVLGYWGMAGLIF. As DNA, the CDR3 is TGCGCTCTTGGGGTTTTAGGGTACTGGGGGATGGCAGGACTCATCTTT.

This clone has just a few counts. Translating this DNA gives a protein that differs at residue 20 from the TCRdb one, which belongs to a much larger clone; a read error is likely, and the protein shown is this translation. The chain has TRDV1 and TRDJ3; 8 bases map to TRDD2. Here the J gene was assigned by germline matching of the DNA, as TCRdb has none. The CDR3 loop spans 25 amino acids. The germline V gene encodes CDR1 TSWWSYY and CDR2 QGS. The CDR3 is CALGGALAFLYQHRVDSWDARQMFF. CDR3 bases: TGTGCTCTTGGGGGAGCGCTCGCCTTCCTATACCAGCACCGGGTCGACTCCTGGGACGCCCGACAGATGTTTTTC.

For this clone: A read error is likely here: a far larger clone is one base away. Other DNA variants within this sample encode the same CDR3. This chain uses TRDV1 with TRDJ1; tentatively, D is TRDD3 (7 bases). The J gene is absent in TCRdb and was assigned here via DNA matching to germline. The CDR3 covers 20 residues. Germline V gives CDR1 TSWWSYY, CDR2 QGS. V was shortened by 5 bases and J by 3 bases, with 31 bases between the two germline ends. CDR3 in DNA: TGTGCTCTTGGGAATCGGCGGATCCTACCTTTGGGGGACACGGCCGATAAACTCATCTTT. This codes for CALGNRRILPLGDTADKLIF.

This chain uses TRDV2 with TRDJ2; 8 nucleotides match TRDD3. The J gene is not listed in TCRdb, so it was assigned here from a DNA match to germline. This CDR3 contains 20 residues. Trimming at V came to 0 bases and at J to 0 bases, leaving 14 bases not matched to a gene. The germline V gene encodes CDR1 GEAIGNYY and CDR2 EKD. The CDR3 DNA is TGTGCCTGTGACACCGGACTGGGGGGGGACCCACCAGCTTTGACAGCACAACTCTTCTTT. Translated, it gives CACDTGLGGDPPALTAQLFF.

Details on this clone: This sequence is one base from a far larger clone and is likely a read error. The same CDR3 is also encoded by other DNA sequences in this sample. The CDR3 coding sequence is TGTGCCTGTGACACCCATGTGGTGGGGGATCCTCCGTACACCGATAAACTCATCTTT. Protein product: CACDTHVVGDPPYTDKLIF. The chain couples TRDV2 to TRDJ1, with TRDD3 matching over 8 bases. The J gene is absent in TCRdb and was assigned here via DNA matching to germline. V trimming: 0 bases; J trimming: 0 bases; junction bases outside the gene matches: 14. The germline V gene encodes CDR1 GEAIGNYY and CDR2 EKD. The CDR3 is 19 amino acids.

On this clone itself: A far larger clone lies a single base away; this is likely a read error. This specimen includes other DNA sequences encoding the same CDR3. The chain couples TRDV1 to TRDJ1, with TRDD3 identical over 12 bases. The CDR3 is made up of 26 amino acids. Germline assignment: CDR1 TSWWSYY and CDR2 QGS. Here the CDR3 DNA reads TGTGCTCTTGGGGAACTAGAACCTTACTCCTACGAGTTTGTACTGGGGGATACATCGTACACCGATAAACTCATCTTC. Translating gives CALGELEPYSYEFVLGDTSYTDKLIF.

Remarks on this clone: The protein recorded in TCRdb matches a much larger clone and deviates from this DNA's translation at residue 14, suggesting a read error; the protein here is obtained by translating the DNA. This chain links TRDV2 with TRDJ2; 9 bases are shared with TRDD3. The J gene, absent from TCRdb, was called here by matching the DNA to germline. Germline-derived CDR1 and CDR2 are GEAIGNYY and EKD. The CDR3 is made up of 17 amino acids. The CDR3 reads CACDTVGDTRLTARLFF. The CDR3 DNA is TGTGCCTGTGACACCGTAGGGGATACGCGTCTCACAGCACGACTCTTCTTT.

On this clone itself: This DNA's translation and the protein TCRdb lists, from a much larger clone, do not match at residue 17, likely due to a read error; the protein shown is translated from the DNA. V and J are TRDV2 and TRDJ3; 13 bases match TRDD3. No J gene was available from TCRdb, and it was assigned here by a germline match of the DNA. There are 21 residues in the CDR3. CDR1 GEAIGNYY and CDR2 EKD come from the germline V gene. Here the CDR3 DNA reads TGTGCCTGTGACCCAATACTGGGGGATACGGGAGCGTCCTGGGACACCCAACAGATGTTTTTC. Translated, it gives CACDPILGDTGASWDTQQMFF.

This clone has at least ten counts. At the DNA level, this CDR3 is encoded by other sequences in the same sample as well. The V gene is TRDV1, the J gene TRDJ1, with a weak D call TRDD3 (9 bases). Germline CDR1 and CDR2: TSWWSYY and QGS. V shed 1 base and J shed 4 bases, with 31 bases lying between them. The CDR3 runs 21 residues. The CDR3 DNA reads TGTGCTCTTGGGGAACATGGCGGATCTTCCTACCGGGGGATACAGGGCGATAAACTCATCTTT. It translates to CALGEHGGSSYRGIQGDKLIF.

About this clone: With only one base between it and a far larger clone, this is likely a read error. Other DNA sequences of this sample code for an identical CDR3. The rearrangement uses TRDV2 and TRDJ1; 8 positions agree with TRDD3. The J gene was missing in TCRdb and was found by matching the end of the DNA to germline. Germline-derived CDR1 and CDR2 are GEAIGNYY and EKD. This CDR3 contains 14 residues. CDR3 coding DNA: TGTGCCTGTGACTTCCTGGGGGACACTGATAAACTCATCTTT. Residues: CACDFLGDTDKLIF.

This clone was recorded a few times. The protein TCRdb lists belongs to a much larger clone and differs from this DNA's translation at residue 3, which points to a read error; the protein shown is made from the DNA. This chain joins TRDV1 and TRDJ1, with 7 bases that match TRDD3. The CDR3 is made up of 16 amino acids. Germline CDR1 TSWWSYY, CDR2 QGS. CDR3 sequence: CAPGELGGILEGKLIF. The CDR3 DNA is TGTGCTCCTGGGGAACTGGGAGGGATACTCGAGGGCAAACTCATCTTT.

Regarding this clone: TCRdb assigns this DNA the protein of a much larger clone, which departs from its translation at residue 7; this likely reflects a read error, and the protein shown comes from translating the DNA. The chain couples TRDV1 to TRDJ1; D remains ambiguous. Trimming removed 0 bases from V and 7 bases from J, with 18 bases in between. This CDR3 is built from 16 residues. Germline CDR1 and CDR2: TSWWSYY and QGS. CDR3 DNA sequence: TGTGCTCTTGGGGAACTTGTCCCCCAAAAGGAGGGTAAACTCATCTTT. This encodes CALGELVPQKEGKLIF.

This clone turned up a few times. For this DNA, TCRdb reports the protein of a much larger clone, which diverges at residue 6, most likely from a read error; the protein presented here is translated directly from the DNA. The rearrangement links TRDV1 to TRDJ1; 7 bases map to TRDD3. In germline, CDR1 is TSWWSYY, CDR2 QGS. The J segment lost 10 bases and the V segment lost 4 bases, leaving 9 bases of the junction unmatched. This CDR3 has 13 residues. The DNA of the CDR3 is TGTGCTCTTGGGGCTGAATGGGGGAAGCGACTCATCTTT. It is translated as CALGAEWGKRLIF.

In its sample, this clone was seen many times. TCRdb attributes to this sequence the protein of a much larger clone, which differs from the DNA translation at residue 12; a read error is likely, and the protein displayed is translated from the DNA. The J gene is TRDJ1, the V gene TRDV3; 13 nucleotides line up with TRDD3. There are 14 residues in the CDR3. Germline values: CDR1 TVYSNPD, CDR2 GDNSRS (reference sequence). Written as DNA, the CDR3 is TGTGCCTTTAGCATTACTGGGGGATACGATAAACCCATCTTT. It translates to CAFSITGGYDKPIF. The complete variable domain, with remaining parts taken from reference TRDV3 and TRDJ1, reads CDKVTQSSPDQTVASGSEVVLLCTYDTVYSNPDLFWYRIRPDYSFQFVFYGDNSRSEGADFTQGRFSVKHILTQKAFHLVISPVRTEDSATYYCAFSITGGYDKPIFGKGTRVTVEP.

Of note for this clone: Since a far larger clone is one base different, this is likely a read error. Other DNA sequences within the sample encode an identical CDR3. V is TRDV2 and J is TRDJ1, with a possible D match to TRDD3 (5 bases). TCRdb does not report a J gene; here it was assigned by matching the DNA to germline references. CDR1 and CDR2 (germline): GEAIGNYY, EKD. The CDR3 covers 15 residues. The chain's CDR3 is CACDTAGPGGDKLIF. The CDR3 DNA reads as TGTGCCTGCGACACGGCTGGCCCGGGGGGCGATAAACTCATCTTT.

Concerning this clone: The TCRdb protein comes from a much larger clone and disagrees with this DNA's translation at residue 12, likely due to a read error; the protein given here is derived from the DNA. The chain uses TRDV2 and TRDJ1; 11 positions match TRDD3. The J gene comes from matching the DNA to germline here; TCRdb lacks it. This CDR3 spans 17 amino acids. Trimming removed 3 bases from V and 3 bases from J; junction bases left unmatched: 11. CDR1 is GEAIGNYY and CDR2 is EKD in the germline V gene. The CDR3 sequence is CACDLVLGDSTSDKLIF. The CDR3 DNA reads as TGTGCCTGTGACCTGGTACTGGGGGATAGCACGTCCGATAAACTCATCTTT.

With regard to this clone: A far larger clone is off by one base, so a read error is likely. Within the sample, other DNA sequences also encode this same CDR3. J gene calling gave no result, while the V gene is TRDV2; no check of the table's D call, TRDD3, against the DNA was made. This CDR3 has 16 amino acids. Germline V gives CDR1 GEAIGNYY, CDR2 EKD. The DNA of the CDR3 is TGTGCCTGTGACAATCTAGGGGGCCTTTCCACCGATAAGCTCATCTTT. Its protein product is CACDNLGGLSTDKLIF.

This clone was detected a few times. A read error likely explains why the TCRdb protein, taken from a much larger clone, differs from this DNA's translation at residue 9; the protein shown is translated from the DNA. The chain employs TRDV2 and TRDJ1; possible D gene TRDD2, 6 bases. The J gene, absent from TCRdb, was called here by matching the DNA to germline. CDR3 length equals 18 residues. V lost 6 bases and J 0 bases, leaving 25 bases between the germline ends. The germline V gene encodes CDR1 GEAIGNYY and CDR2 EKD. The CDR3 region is CACSSLGTRGPYTDKLIF. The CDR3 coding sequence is TGTGCCTGTTCTTCCTTGGGTACTAGGGGACCTTACACCGATAAACTCATCTTT.

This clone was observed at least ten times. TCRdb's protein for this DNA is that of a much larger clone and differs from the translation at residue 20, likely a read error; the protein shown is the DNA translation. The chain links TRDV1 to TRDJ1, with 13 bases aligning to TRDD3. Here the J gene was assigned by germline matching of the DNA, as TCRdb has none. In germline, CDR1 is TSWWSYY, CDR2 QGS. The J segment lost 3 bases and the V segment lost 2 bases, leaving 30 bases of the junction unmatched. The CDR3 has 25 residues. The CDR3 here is CALGELPFTRTGGYARRLYADKLIF. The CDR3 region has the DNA TGTGCTCTTGGGGAATTACCTTTCACAAGGACTGGGGGATACGCGCGCCGACTGTACGCCGATAAACTCATCTTT.